What follows describes a single TCR beta chain. Its cognate antigen is unknown. This specimen comes from a study of blood T cells in healthy people across ages. Primed by a sample-barcoded 5' primer and a J-beta primer mix, a second PCR proceeded for about 7 to 12 cycles. Each CDR3 protein is one row after TCRdb ran MiXCR on the 5' RACE reads. Here the sample spans hundreds of thousands of distinct CDR3 sequences, approximately 30% being singletons. General observations from the study: Investigators viewed diversity estimates from one million T cells as underestimates, the study reported.

CDR3 size: 13 residues. Germline V CDR1 and CDR2: SGHDT, YYEEEE. Samples had at least 7 million PBMCs isolated from them. The V and J genes are TRBV5-6 and TRBJ2-5, with D perhaps matching TRBD1 (5 bases). The DNA end is a closer match to TRBJ2-7, so the J assignment may be wrong. This receptor was taken from a woman at least 80 years old in good health. Sequencing was performed on blood. Written as DNA, the CDR3 is TGTGCCAGCAGCTTTGGGGCTCGGAACGAGCAGTACTTC. It translates to CASSFGARNEQYF.